These T cell receptor beta chains were read from a single sample in a study of Graves' ophthalmopathy and Graves' hyperthyroidism. TCRdb re-analysed the multiplex PCR reads in MiXCR, keeping a single row per CDR3 protein. The sample gives over a million distinct CDR3 sequences, about 36% of which show up once; approximately 12% is in the top ten. Material for sequencing was peripheral blood or thyroid tissue (not recorded which). Source of these receptors: an adult man with Graves' hyperthyroidism. The CDR3 runs from the conserved cysteine through the conserved F or W. The order of the fields is D gene, V gene, J gene, clone size, CDR3 protein, CDR3 DNA. A D gene is named only where the DNA matches it firmly. Rows may omit the clone size; those that give it use once, few, many or a size class.

D: NA
V: TRBV7-9
J: TRBJ2-5
size: many
CDR3: CASSFSSDTQETQYF
DNA: TGTGCCAGCAGCTTTTCCAGTGACACCCAAGAGACCCAGTACTTC

D: NA
V: TRBV29-1
J: TRBJ2-7
size: NA
CDR3: CSVGHPTGELYF
DNA: TGCAGCGTTGGACACCCCACCGGGGAGCTGTACTTC

D: NA
V: TRBV28
J: TRBJ1-5
size: few
CDR3: CASLGLAENQPQHF
DNA: TGTGCCAGCCTGGGTTTGGCAGAGAATCAGCCCCAGCATTTT

D: TRBD2
V: TRBV20-1
J: TRBJ2-7
size: few
CDR3: CSALDGRATYEQYF
DNA: TGCAGTGCCCTTGACGGGAGGGCCACCTACGAGCAGTACTTC

D: TRBD1
V: TRBV10-3
J: TRBJ2-5
size: NA
CDR3: CASSWDREETQYF
DNA: TGTGCCAGCAGTTGGGACAGAGAGGAGACCCAGTACTTC

D: NA
V: TRBV9
J: TRBJ1-1
size: NA
CDR3: CASSVTSGYTEAFF
DNA: TGTGCCAGCAGCGTAACTAGCGGGTACACTGAAGCTTTCTTT

D: NA
V: TRBV5-1
J: TRBJ2-7
size: NA
CDR3: CASSLEGREFGEQYF
DNA: TGTGCCAGCAGCTTGGAGGGCAGAGAGTTCGGGGAGCAGTACTTC

D: NA
V: TRBV2
J: TRBJ1-1
size: many
CDR3: CASIGGENTEAFF
DNA: TGTGCCAGCATCGGGGGCGAGAACACTGAAGCTTTCTTT

D: NA
V: TRBV20-1
J: TRBJ1-2
size: many
CDR3: CSARDQRRDLSYTF
DNA: TGCAGTGCTAGAGATCAACGCAGGGACCTAAGCTACACCTTC

D: NA
V: TRBV20-1
J: TRBJ2-7
size: many
CDR3: CSAIPESSYEQYF
DNA: TGCAGTGCCATACCCGAGAGCTCCTACGAGCAGTACTTC

D: TRBD1
V: TRBV24-1
J: TRBJ1-5
size: few
CDR3: CATSDRDRGRWAQHF
DNA: TGTGCCACCAGTGACCGGGACAGGGGTCGATGGGCCCAGCATTTT

D: NA
V: TRBV10-3
J: TRBJ2-7
size: many
CDR3: CAISDTRKRRAFGHEQYF
DNA: TGTGCCATCAGTGATACAAGAAAACGCAGGGCTTTCGGGCACGAGCAGTACTTC

D: TRBD2
V: TRBV4-2
J: TRBJ2-7
size: many
CDR3: CASSQGGTSGTYEQYF
DNA: TGTGCCAGCAGCCAAGGGGGGACTAGCGGGACCTACGAGCAGTACTTC

D: NA
V: TRBV7-9
J: TRBJ1-1
size: NA
CDR3: CASSLRVTRTGNTEAFF
DNA: TGTGCCAGCAGCTTGCGTGTGACTCGGACGGGGAACACTGAAGCTTTCTTT

D: NA
V: TRBV29-1
J: TRBJ2-7
size: many
CDR3: CSVVQDEQYF
DNA: TGCAGCGTTGTACAGGACGAGCAGTACTTC

D: TRBD1
V: TRBV29-1
J: TRBJ1-1
size: NA
CDR3: CSVESDRGGTEAFF
DNA: TGCAGCGTTGAATCGGACAGGGGTGGCACTGAAGCTTTCTTT

D: TRBD1
V: TRBV9
J: TRBJ1-4
size: many
CDR3: CASSRQGLAGNEKLFF
DNA: TGTGCCAGCAGTCGACAGGGCCTTGCGGGAAATGAAAAACTGTTTTTT

D: NA
V: TRBV29-1
J: TRBJ1-2
size: NA
CDR3: CSVSPLGGAAGYTF
DNA: TGCAGCGTCTCCCCCTTAGGTGGGGCAGCTGGCTACACCTTC

D: NA
V: TRBV29-1
J: TRBJ2-2
size: many
CDR3: CSVEGGARNGELFF
DNA: TGCAGCGTTGAAGGGGGCGCCCGGAACGGGGAGCTGTTTTTT

D: NA
V: TRBV29-1
J: TRBJ2-7
size: NA
CDR3: CSVYRELGETYEQYF
DNA: TGCAGCGTCTACCGGGAGCTTGGGGAGACCTACGAGCAGTACTTC

D: NA
V: TRBV28
J: TRBJ2-7
size: NA
CDR3: CASSLPRKYEQYF
DNA: TGTGCCAGCAGTCTACCCAGGAAGTACGAGCAGTACTTC

D: NA
V: TRBV2
J: TRBJ1-2
size: NA
CDR3: CASSVEGVNGYTF
DNA: TGTGCCAGCAGTGTTGAGGGAGTGAATGGCTACACCTTC

D: NA
V: TRBV15
J: TRBJ2-6
size: NA
CDR3: CATSRVGQNTEAF
DNA: TGTGCCACCAGCAGAGTAGGGCAGAACACTGAAGCTTTC

D: TRBD2
V: TRBV20-1
J: TRBJ2-5
size: many
CDR3: CSARERGGETQYF
DNA: TGCAGTGCTAGAGAGCGGGGGGGGGAGACCCAGTACTTC

D: TRBD1
V: TRBV6-1
J: TRBJ1-1
size: few
CDR3: CASRKGDSLRNTEAFF
DNA: TGTGCCAGCAGGAAGGGGGACAGCTTAAGGAACACTGAAGCTTTCTTT

D: NA
V: TRBV10-3
J: TRBJ1-2
size: NA
CDR3: CAISGYGYTF
DNA: TGTGCCATCAGTGGCTATGGCTACACCTTC

D: NA
V: TRBV29-1
J: TRBJ1-3
size: many
CDR3: CSVVYSGNTIYF
DNA: TGCAGCGTTGTTTACTCTGGAAACACCATATATTTT

D: NA
V: TRBV10-1
J: TRBJ1-1
size: many
CDR3: CASSESRGRDTEAFF
DNA: TGCGCCAGCAGTGAATCGAGGGGAAGGGACACTGAAGCTTTCTTT

D: TRBD1
V: TRBV7-2
J: TRBJ2-7
size: once
CDR3: CASSYYRGTYEQYF
DNA: TGTGCCAGCAGCTATTACAGGGGAACCTACGAGCAGTACTTC

D: TRBD1
V: TRBV5-1
J: TRBJ2-5
size: many
CDR3: CASSPRPGTGQETQYF
DNA: TGCGCCAGCAGCCCAAGACCCGGGACAGGCCAAGAGACCCAGTACTTC

D: TRBD1
V: TRBV2
J: TRBJ1-2
size: NA
CDR3: CATPTRDRAGRGYTF
DNA: TGTGCCACTCCGACCCGGGACAGGGCTGGTAGAGGCTACACCTTC

D: NA
V: TRBV2
J: TRBJ1-5
size: NA
CDR3: CASKADQPQHF
DNA: TGTGCCAGCAAGGCCGATCAGCCCCAGCATTTT

D: TRBD1
V: TRBV20-1
J: TRBJ1-6
size: NA
CDR3: CSARDRTGGSSYNSPLHF
DNA: TGCAGTGCGCGGGACCGTACAGGGGGAAGCTCCTATAATTCACCCCTCCACTTT

D: TRBD1
V: TRBV15
J: TRBJ1-5
size: NA
CDR3: CATSSARTGANQPQHF
DNA: TGTGCCACCAGCAGCGCTCGGACAGGGGCCAATCAGCCCCAGCATTTT

D: NA
V: TRBV7-2
J: TRBJ1-5
size: many
CDR3: CASSTQGDSNQPQHF
DNA: TGTGCCAGCAGCACACAGGGAGATAGCAATCAGCCCCAGCATTTT

D: TRBD1
V: TRBV6-2/TRBV6-3
J: TRBJ1-1
size: NA
CDR3: CASRGTVGTEAFF
DNA: TGTGCCAGCAGAGGGACAGTGGGTACTGAAGCTTTCTTT

D: NA
V: TRBV4-1
J: TRBJ1-5
size: many
CDR3: CASSQVLSNQPQHF
DNA: TGCGCCAGCAGCCAAGTCCTAAGCAATCAGCCCCAGCATTTT

D: NA
V: TRBV7-9
J: TRBJ2-5
size: NA
CDR3: CASSQVDDQYF
DNA: TGTGCCAGCAGCCAAGTGGATGACCAGTACTTC

D: TRBD2
V: TRBV12-3/TRBV12-4
J: TRBJ2-5
size: NA
CDR3: CASSNRSVSGETQYF
DNA: TGTGCCAGCAGCAACCGTAGCGTTAGCGGGGAGACCCAGTACTTC

D: NA
V: TRBV5-1
J: TRBJ1-4
size: NA
CDR3: CASSLVPHRPNEKLFF
DNA: TGCGCCAGCAGCTTGGTCCCACACCGTCCGAATGAAAAACTGTTTTTT

D: TRBD1
V: TRBV20-1
J: TRBJ2-5
size: many
CDR3: CSAPGWSGGQETQYF
DNA: TGCAGTGCCCCCGGGTGGTCAGGGGGACAAGAGACCCAGTACTTC

D: NA
V: TRBV19
J: TRBJ1-5
size: many
CDR3: CASRVLSISNQPQHF
DNA: TGTGCCAGTAGAGTCTTGAGTATTAGCAATCAGCCCCAGCATTTT

D: TRBD2
V: TRBV20-1
J: TRBJ2-7
size: many
CDR3: CSAPREAGDEQYF
DNA: TGCAGTGCTCCGCGTGAAGCGGGAGACGAGCAGTACTTC

D: NA
V: TRBV10-3
J: TRBJ1-2
size: NA
CDR3: CAISNDASDSLLNYGYTF
DNA: TGTGCCATCAGTAATGACGCATCGGACAGTCTTTTAAACTATGGCTACACCTTC

D: NA
V: TRBV12-3/TRBV12-4
J: TRBJ1-2
size: few
CDR3: CASSQRIGAGSGYTF
DNA: TGTGCCAGCAGCCAAAGAATCGGGGCAGGGAGCGGCTACACCTTC

D: TRBD2
V: TRBV7-8
J: TRBJ2-2
size: NA
CDR3: CASSGLAGEAGELFF
DNA: TGTGCCAGCAGTGGACTAGCGGGAGAAGCCGGGGAGCTGTTTTTT

D: TRBD1
V: TRBV20-1
J: TRBJ2-1
size: NA
CDR3: CSGSQGYEQFF
DNA: TGCAGTGGATCACAGGGGTATGAGCAGTTCTTC

D: NA
V: TRBV5-1
J: TRBJ2-6
size: once
CDR3: CASSLEGAGANALTF
DNA: TGCGCCAGCAGCTTGGAAGGGGCAGGGGCCAACGCCCTGACTTTC

D: NA
V: TRBV2
J: TRBJ2-7
size: NA
CDR3: CASSGRATRTSYEQYF
DNA: TGTGCCAGCAGTGGTAGGGCCACCAGGACCTCCTACGAGCAGTACTTC

D: TRBD1
V: TRBV4-2
J: TRBJ1-6
size: many
CDR3: CASSQAGGNSPLHF
DNA: TGTGCCAGCAGCCAAGCAGGGGGAAATTCACCCCTCCACTTT